The T cell receptor beta chain described here comes from a study of T-cell memory formation after mild COVID-19. This clonotype has a count of ten or more. V was pared by 3 bases and J by 4 bases, with 8 bases of the junction left unmatched. This CDR3 spans 15 amino acids. Germline CDR1 reads SGHRS; CDR2 reads YFSETQ. TCRdb recomputed calls from the 5' RACE reads with MiXCR, one row per CDR3 protein. Among some 57,000 distinct CDR3 sequences listed, 9% to 15% were seen once. The chain has TRBV5-1 and TRBJ2-3, with 7 bases aligning to TRBD1. The material sequenced was PBMCs or a T cell subset sorted from them (not recorded which). The receptor was isolated from a man aged 18 to 29 who had mild COVID-19 (a few samples of this study predate the infection). Cell type and time point are not known. CDR3 amino acids: CASSYTTGLADTQYF. DNA of the CDR3: TGCGCCAGCAGCTATACGACAGGGCTCGCAGATACGCAGTATTTT. The complete variable domain, with remaining parts taken from reference TRBV5-1 and TRBJ2-3, reads KAGVTQTPRYLIKTRGQQVTLSCSPISGHRSVSWYQQTPGQGLQFLFEYFSETQRNKGNFPGRFSGRQFSNSRSEMNVSTLELGDSALYLCASSYTTGLADTQYFGPGTRLTVL.